This TCR beta chain was recovered during a study of blood T cell repertoires in COVID-19. As for the study in general: Sources were T cells, B-cell-depleted T cells, or PBMCs; the material itself was cDNA or gDNA.

Germline V lookup: CDR1 LNHNV, CDR2 YYDKDF (reference sequence). The CDR3 has 14 amino acids. V dropped 0 bases and J dropped 2 bases, with 7 bases sitting between them. Repertoires were generated with immunoSEQ multiplex PCR, while TCRdb's copy carries only in-frame clones and drops some. The sample carries about 90,000 clones, over 80% recorded once. This sequence was found in a woman in her fifties or sixties with active COVID-19. Sequenced material: peripheral blood. The rearrangement joins TRBV15 to TRBJ1-2; tentative D call: TRBD1 (6 bases). The CDR3 reads CATSRDQGNYGYTF. CDR3 sequence (DNA): TGTGCCACCAGCAGAGATCAGGGGAACTATGGCTACACCTTC.